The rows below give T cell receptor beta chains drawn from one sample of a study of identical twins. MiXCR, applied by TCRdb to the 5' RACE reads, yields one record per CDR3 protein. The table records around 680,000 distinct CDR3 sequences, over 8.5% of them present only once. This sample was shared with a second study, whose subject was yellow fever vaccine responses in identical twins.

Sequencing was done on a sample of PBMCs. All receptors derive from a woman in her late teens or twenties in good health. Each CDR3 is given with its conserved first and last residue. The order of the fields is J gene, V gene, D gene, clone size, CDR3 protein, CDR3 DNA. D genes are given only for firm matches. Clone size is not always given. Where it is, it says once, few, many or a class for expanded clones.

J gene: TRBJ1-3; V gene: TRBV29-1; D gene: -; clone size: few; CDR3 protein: CSVVGVGNTIYF; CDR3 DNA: TGCAGCGTTGTAGGGGTTGGAAACACCATATATTTT
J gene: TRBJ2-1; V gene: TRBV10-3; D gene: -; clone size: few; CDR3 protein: CAISGQSNEQFF; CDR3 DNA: TGTGCCATCAGTGGTCAGTCGAATGAGCAGTTCTTC
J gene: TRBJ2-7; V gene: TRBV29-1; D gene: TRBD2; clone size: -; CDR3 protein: CSAVSALTSGDEQYF; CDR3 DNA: TGCAGCGCCGTATCGGCGTTGACTAGCGGGGACGAGCAGTACTTC
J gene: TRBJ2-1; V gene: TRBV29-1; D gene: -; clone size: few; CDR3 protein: CSVRRLGEQFF; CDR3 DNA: TGCAGCGTGAGGAGACTAGGTGAGCAGTTCTTC
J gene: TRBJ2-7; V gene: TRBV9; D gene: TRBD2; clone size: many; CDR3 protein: CASSVGPLAGGSYEQYF; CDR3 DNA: TGTGCCAGCAGCGTAGGTCCCCTAGCGGGAGGCTCCTACGAGCAGTACTTC
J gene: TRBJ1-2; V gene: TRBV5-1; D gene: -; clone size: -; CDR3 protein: CASSPPGGLYGYTF; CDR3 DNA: TGCGCCAGCAGCCCGCCCGGGGGGCTCTATGGCTACACCTTC
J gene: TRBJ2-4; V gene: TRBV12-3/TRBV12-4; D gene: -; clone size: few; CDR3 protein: CASSYTTANIQYF; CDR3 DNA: TGTGCCAGCAGTTACACAACAGCGAACATTCAGTACTTC
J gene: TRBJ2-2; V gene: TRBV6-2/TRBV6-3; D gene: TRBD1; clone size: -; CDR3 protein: CASSAGGYGELFF; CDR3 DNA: TGTGCCAGCAGCGCAGGGGGCTACGGGGAGCTGTTTTTT
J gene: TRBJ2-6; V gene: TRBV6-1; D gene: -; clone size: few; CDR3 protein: CASRSQGFSGANVLTF; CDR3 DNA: TGTGCCAGCAGATCACAGGGATTCTCTGGGGCCAACGTCCTGACTTTC
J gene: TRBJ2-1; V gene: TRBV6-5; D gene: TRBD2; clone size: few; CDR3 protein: CASSLAGLHVEQFF; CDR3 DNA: TGTGCCAGCAGCTTAGCGGGATTGCATGTTGAGCAGTTCTTC
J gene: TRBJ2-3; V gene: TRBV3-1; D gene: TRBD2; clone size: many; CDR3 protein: CASSQERDYFAQYF; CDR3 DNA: TGTGCCAGCAGCCAAGAAAGGGACTATTTTGCGCAGTATTTT
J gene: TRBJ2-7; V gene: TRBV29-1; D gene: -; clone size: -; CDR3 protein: CSVGGWGPDVQYF; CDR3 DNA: TGCAGCGTTGGGGGTTGGGGACCTGATGTGCAGTACTTC
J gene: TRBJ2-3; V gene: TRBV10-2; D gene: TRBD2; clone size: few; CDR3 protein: CASGTSGWGDTQYF; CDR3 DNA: TGCGCCAGCGGTACTAGCGGGTGGGGAGATACGCAGTATTTT
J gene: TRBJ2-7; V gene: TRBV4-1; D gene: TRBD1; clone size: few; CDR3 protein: CASSQGTASYEQYF; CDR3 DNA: TGCGCCAGCAGCCAGGGGACAGCCTCCTACGAGCAGTACTTC
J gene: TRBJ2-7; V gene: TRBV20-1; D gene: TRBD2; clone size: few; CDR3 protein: CSARDPSGGYYEQYF; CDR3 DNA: TGCAGTGCTAGAGATCCTAGCGGGGGATACTACGAGCAGTACTTC
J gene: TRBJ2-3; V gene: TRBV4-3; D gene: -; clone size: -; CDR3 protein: CASSQDPPPAYTDTQYF; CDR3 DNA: TGCGCCAGCAGCCAAGACCCCCCACCCGCATACACAGATACGCAGTATTTT
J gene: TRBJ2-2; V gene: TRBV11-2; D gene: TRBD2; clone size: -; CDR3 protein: CASSLEASGRVTGELFF; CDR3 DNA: TGTGCCAGCAGCTTAGAAGCTAGCGGTCGCGTCACCGGGGAGCTGTTTTTT
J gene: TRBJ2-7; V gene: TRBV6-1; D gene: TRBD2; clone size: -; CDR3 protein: CASSPPGTSGRGEQYF; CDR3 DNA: TGTGCCAGCAGTCCGCCCGGGACTAGCGGGAGAGGCGAGCAGTACTTC
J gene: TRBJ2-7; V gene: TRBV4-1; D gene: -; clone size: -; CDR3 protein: CASSPTRTATYEQYF; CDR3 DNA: TGCGCCAGCAGCCCGACCCGGACGGCAACCTACGAGCAGTACTTC
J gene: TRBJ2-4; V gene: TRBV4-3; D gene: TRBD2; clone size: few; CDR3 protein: CASSQDAGVPEHRNIQYF; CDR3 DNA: TGCGCCAGCAGCCAAGATGCGGGGGTCCCCGAGCATAGAAACATTCAGTACTTC
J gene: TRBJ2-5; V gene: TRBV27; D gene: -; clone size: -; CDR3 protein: CASSLGTLGETQYF; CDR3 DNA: TGTGCCAGCAGTCTCGGGACACTCGGGGAGACCCAGTACTTC
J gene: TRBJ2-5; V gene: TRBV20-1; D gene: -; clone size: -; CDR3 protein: CSATERRGGETQYF; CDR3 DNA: TGCAGTGCAACCGAGAGGCGGGGAGGAGAGACCCAGTACTTC
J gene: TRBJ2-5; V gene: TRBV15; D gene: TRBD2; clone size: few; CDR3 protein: CATSTPSGGALETQYF; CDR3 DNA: TGTGCCACCAGCACCCCTAGCGGGGGGGCCTTAGAGACCCAGTACTTC
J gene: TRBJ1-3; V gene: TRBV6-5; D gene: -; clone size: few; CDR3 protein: CASLGSGNTIYF; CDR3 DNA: TGTGCCAGTTTGGGCTCTGGAAACACCATATATTTT